This is a list of T cell receptor beta chains from one sample in a study of blood T cell repertoires in COVID-19. Some clones are missing from TCRdb's copy, which holds only in-frame ones; the method was immunoSEQ multiplex PCR. Among roughly 200,000 clones listed, approximately 86% were seen once. Material: PBMCs or T cells enriched from blood (not recorded which). Source of these receptors: a woman in her twenties or thirties who had been exposed to COVID-19. Both conserved end residues are part of each CDR3. Each record gives: V gene, D gene, J gene, CDR3 protein. A D gene is named only where the DNA matches it firmly.

>TRBV7-2|TRBD2|TRBJ2-1
CASSLGGRGLTSNEQFF
>TRBV7-3|TRBD2|TRBJ2-3
CASSPSGGTDTQYF
>TRBV19|-|TRBJ1-5
CASLGQHSNQPQHF
>TRBV30|-|TRBJ2-1
CAWRTESSYNEQFF
>TRBV7-6|TRBD1|TRBJ1-3
CASSLDRGLEAGNTIYF
>TRBV7-9|TRBD1|TRBJ1-2
CASSLSGQGNYGYTF
>TRBV5-6|TRBD1|TRBJ1-4
CASSTQGGLNEKLFF
>TRBV5-1|TRBD1|TRBJ2-2
CASSSQGAINTGELFF
>TRBV4-2|TRBD1|TRBJ1-1
CASSPWTGENTEAFF
>TRBV5-8|-|TRBJ1-2
CASSVGRELSGYTF
>TRBV4-2|-|TRBJ2-1
CASSPPGLAREQFF
>TRBV27|TRBD2|TRBJ2-2
CASSTRGGNTGELFF
>TRBV10-3|TRBD1|TRBJ1-1
CATIQGAGNTEAFF
>TRBV18|-|TRBJ1-3
CASSPLSGVNANTIYF
>TRBV7-9|TRBD1|TRBJ1-4
CASSSRTGRDEKLFF
>TRBV6-6|-|TRBJ2-5
CASSSDNWSGAAGARQTQYF
>TRBV2|-|TRBJ1-4
CASGTRSQKLFF
>TRBV27|-|TRBJ1-2
CASGGRSYGYTF
>TRBV19|TRBD2|TRBJ2-3
CASSALLGGGRTDTQYF
>TRBV29-1|-|TRBJ2-7
CSVTTHPYEQYF
>TRBV27|TRBD1|TRBJ1-2
CASKNAGGSGYGYTF
>TRBV18|-|TRBJ2-7
CASSPFRDTGAEQYF
>TRBV18|TRBD1|TRBJ2-2
CASSASQGAAGELFF
>TRBV29-1|-|TRBJ2-7
CSVRVRPEGSYEQYF
>TRBV3-1/TRBV3-2|-|TRBJ1-1
CASSQARLNTEAFF
>TRBV12-3/TRBV12-4|TRBD1|TRBJ1-2
CASSSGGFGYTF
>TRBV5-1|TRBD1|TRBJ1-2
CASSLDRGSNGYTF
>TRBV10-2|TRBD1|TRBJ1-3
CASSLGQGSTGNTIYF
>TRBV7-2|-|TRBJ1-5
CASSFSGLSNQPQHF
>TRBV11-3|TRBD2|TRBJ2-1
CASSLRSGSGGAYEQFF
>TRBV5-1|-|TRBJ1-1
CASSLGGENTEAFF
>TRBV19|-|TRBJ1-2
CASSPRRADGYTF
>TRBV19|TRBD1|TRBJ2-7
CASSRDRGREQYF
>TRBV7-2|-|TRBJ1-2
CASSPTGSGELGGYTF
>TRBV11-3|TRBD1|TRBJ1-4
CASSSPHRGTDWEKLFF
>TRBV5-6|-|TRBJ1-1
CASSLFTRNTEAFF
>TRBV5-1|TRBD1|TRBJ1-4
CASSGQGTEEKLFF
>TRBV4-2|-|TRBJ1-6
CASSQRQPNSPLHF
>TRBV23-1|-|TRBJ1-2
CASSQSSGFGYGYTF
>TRBV2|-|TRBJ2-5
CASSVSPSRETQYF
>TRBV10-1|-|TRBJ1-4
CARQRASGGEKLFF
>TRBV7-8|TRBD1|TRBJ1-2
CASSLAPGGYGYTF
>TRBV19|-|TRBJ1-5
CASSTLVSQPQHF
>TRBV27|TRBD2|TRBJ2-7
CASSHRIAGGYEQYF